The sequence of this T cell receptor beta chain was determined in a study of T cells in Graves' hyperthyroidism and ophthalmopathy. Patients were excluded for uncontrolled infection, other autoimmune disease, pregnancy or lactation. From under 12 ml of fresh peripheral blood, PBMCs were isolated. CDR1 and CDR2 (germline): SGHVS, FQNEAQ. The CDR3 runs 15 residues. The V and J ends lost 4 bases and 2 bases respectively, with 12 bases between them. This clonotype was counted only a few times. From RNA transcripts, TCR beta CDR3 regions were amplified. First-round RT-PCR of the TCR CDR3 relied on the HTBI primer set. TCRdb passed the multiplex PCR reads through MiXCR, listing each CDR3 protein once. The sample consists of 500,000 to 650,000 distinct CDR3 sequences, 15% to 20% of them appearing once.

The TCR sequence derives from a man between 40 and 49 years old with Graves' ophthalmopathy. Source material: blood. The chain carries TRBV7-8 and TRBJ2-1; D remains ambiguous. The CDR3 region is CASSSPRAPYNEQFF. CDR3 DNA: TGTGCCAGCAGCTCCCCCCGGGCACCCTACAATGAGCAGTTCTTC.